Detailed here is one T cell receptor (beta chain). This sample was taken from a study of cytomegalovirus exposure and HLA in healthy donors. Researchers ran the PCR with 60 Vbeta and 13 Jbeta primers. Sequencing was performed with immunoSEQ multiplex PCR; in TCRdb, only in-frame clones are kept and a portion is missing. The sample shows a few hundred thousand clones, roughly 80% of them seen only once. This TCR came from a girl aged 2-10 years in good health and CMV-seronegative. Material: PBMCs.

The CDR3 region is CASQGASNTGELFF. The DNA for the CDR3 is TGTGCCAGTCAGGGGGCGTCGAACACCGGGGAGCTGTTTTTT. This chain connects TRBV19 to TRBJ2-2; TRBD1 agrees at 8 bases. This CDR3 comprises 14 residues. V lost 8 bases, J lost 0 bases, and 2 bases stayed unmatched. Germline assignment: CDR1 LNHDA and CDR2 SQIVND (reference sequence).